Listed here are 23 T cell receptor beta chains from one sample, sequenced in a study of blood T cell repertoires in COVID-19. Sequenced by immunoSEQ multiplex PCR; TCRdb stores in-frame clones only, minus some. The sample has 120,000 or so clones; more than 70% are singletons. Material: peripheral blood. These receptors were collected from an elderly man with active or convalescent COVID-19.

The rearrangement joins TRBV29-1 to TRBJ2-7, with a possible D match to TRBD1 (6 bases). With 5 bases removed from V and 3 bases from J, the gap between germline ends came to 11 bases. CDR3 length: 12 amino acids. The germline CDR1 and CDR2 sequences are SQVTM and ANQGSEA. In DNA, the CDR3 is TGCAGCGTTCTCAAACAGGGCTACGAGCAGTACTTC. Translation: CSVLKQGYEQYF.

The rearrangement joins TRBV18 to TRBJ2-1; perhaps TRBD1 as D (6 bases). The CDR3 is 15 amino acids. Deletions cut 0 bases from V and 9 bases from J, with 15 bases between. The germline gives CDR1 KGHSH, CDR2 LQKENI. CDR3 sequence reads: CASSPPRTVSVEQFF. The CDR3 DNA sequence: TGTGCCAGCTCACCACCTAGGACAGTGAGCGTTGAGCAGTTCTTC.

This chain joins TRBV11-2 and TRBJ2-2, with D possibly being TRBD1 (5 bases). The CDR3 has 15 residues. Trimming pared 3 bases from V and 2 bases from J, leaving 10 bases between. The germline gives CDR1 SGHAT, CDR2 FQNNGV. The CDR3 reads CASSLGPGNTGELFF. The CDR3 coding sequence is TGTGCCAGCAGCTTGGGGCCAGGAAACACCGGGGAGCTGTTTTTT.

V and J are TRBV29-1 and TRBJ1-4, with TRBD1 matching 7 bases. Germline loops: CDR1 SQVTM, CDR2 ANQGSEA. This CDR3 spans 13 amino acids. V lost 5 bases and J lost 3; bases outside the gene matches: 3. The DNA for the CDR3 is TGCAGCGTTAGGACAGGACCTAATGAAAAACTGTTTTTT. Its protein is CSVRTGPNEKLFF.

The chain combines TRBV7-2 with TRBJ2-3; weak D call: TRBD1 (5 bases). Germline V gives CDR1 SGHTA, CDR2 FQGNSA. The CDR3 runs 12 residues. The V gene lost 6 bases and the J gene lost 2 bases, with 6 bases spanning the gap. Here the CDR3 reads CASRTDTDTQYF. The CDR3 nucleotides are TGTGCCAGCAGGACAGACACAGATACGCAGTATTTT. Full variable domain (remainder filled in from reference TRBV7-2 and TRBJ2-3): GAGVSQSPSNKVTEKGKDVELRCDPISGHTALYWYRQSLGQGLEFLIYFQGNSAPDKSGLPSDRFSAERTGGSVSTLTIQRTQQEDSAVYLCASRTDTDTQYFGPGTRLTVL.

J is TRBJ1-1 and V is TRBV7-9, with a tentative D call TRBD1 (5 bases). V dropped 5 bases and J dropped 1 base, with 17 bases sitting between them. The CDR3 is 16 amino acids. Germline V CDR1 and CDR2: SEHNR, FQNEAQ (reference sequence). CDR3 amino acids: CASSPERGAWNTEAFF. The CDR3 DNA reads as TGTGCCAGCAGCCCTGAACGTGGGGCCTGGAACACTGAAGCTTTCTTT.

The CDR3 nucleotides are TGTGCCACCAGTGATCCGACAGGTTGGAATGGCTACACCTTC. It yields the protein CATSDPTGWNGYTF. The rearrangement links TRBV24-1 to TRBJ1-2, with D maybe TRBD1 (6 bases). This CDR3 comprises 14 residues. Germline values: CDR1 KGHDR, CDR2 SFDVKD. V lost 3 bases and J 6 bases, leaving 13 bases between the germline ends.

The rearrangement links TRBV19 to TRBJ1-2; no definite D call. The CDR3 contains 12 residues. The germline V and J ends were trimmed by 7 bases and 8 bases, with 14 bases remaining between them. Germline values: CDR1 LNHDA, CDR2 SQIVND (reference sequence). The CDR3 here is CASTNRGGGYTF. The CDR3, as DNA: TGTGCCAGTACGAACCGGGGAGGAGGCTACACCTTC.

V gene TRBV15 combines with J gene TRBJ2-1; 12 bases map to TRBD2. J gave up 7 bases and V 3 bases, and 4 bases lay outside the gene matches. The germline V gene has CDR1 LNHNV and CDR2 YYDKDF (reference sequence). The CDR3 extends over 15 amino acids. The CDR3 loop reads CATSRKGLAGNEQFF. In DNA, the CDR3 is TGTGCCACCAGCAGGAAAGGACTAGCGGGGAATGAGCAGTTCTTC.

This clone occurred a few times. V and J are TRBV7-2 and TRBJ2-7; 11 nucleotides align to TRBD1. Germline loops: CDR1 SGHTA, CDR2 FQGNSA. V shed 5 bases, J shed 4 bases, and the junction held 10 bases outside the gene matches. This CDR3 comprises 16 residues. The DNA of the CDR3 is TGTGCCAGCAGCACCCCGGGACAGGGGGAAGGGTACGAGCAGTACTTC. Translation: CASSTPGQGEGYEQYF.

V gene TRBV9 combines with J gene TRBJ2-5; a possible D gene is TRBD2 (5 bases). The germline V gene has CDR1 SGDLS and CDR2 YYNGEE. This CDR3 region has 15 residues. V lost 1 base and J lost 5, with 15 bases in between. The CDR3 sequence is CASSVSASNRETQYF. The CDR3 DNA reads TGTGCCAGCAGCGTAAGCGCTAGCAATCGGGAGACCCAGTACTTC.

This chain joins TRBV4-1 and TRBJ2-1, with 7 bases identical to TRBD1. CDR1 is MGHRA, CDR2 YSYEKL, per germline. V was pared by 7 bases and J by 1 base, with 7 bases of the junction left unmatched. The CDR3 loop spans 15 amino acids. CDR3: CASTERQGSYNEQFF. The DNA of the CDR3 is TGCGCCAGCACCGAACGACAGGGATCCTACAATGAGCAGTTCTTC.

This clone was seen a few times. This chain connects TRBV2 to TRBJ1-3; D might be TRBD1 (6 bases). CDR1 SNHLY and CDR2 FYNNEI come from the germline V gene. This CDR3 has 16 amino acids. Trimming left V 0 bases short and J 4 bases short, with 13 bases between. The CDR3 is CASSEAWGLTGNTIYF. The DNA for the CDR3 is TGTGCCAGCAGTGAAGCGTGGGGGCTAACCGGAAACACCATATATTTT.

The V gene is TRBV27, the J gene TRBJ1-2, with D possibly matching TRBD1 (6 bases). CDR3 length: 14 residues. The V end was cut by 0 bases, the J end by 4 bases, with 9 bases between. CDR1 is MNHEY, CDR2 SMNVEV, per germline (reference sequence). CDR3 amino acids: CASSLSVGGYGYTF. Here the CDR3 DNA reads TGTGCCAGCAGTTTATCAGTAGGGGGCTATGGCTACACCTTC.

The chain is built from TRBV2 and TRBJ1-6; no clear D. The CDR3 loop spans 13 amino acids. Trimming left V 4 bases short and J 10 bases short, with 11 bases between. Per germline, CDR1 SNHLY and CDR2 FYNNEI. Here the CDR3 DNA reads TGTGCCAGCAGTGCGTCCCAGGTCTCACCCCTCCACTTT. It is translated as CASSASQVSPLHF.

V usage is TRBV29-1 and J usage is TRBJ2-5; 12 nucleotides agree with TRBD2. Losses at the gene ends were 7 bases for V and 1 base for J; bases not matched to a gene: 19. The CDR3 consists of 19 residues. Germline V lookup: CDR1 SQVTM, CDR2 ANQGSEA. The CDR3 bases are TGCAGCGCCGGGGCTAGCGGGGGGGCGCCTACTGATTTCCAAGAGACCCAGTACTTC. Its translation is CSAGASGGAPTDFQETQYF.

The genes are TRBV7-2 and TRBJ1-3; no definite D call. The CDR3 totals 15 residues. Per germline, CDR1 SGHTA and CDR2 FQGNSA. V lost 1 base and J 4 bases, leaving 11 bases between the germline ends. The CDR3 nucleotides are TGTGCCAGCAGCTTAGGGAGTCATAAGGGAAACACCATATATTTT. It specifies CASSLGSHKGNTIYF.

The rearrangement uses TRBV12-5 and TRBJ2-2; TRBD1 agrees at 9 bases. Per germline, CDR1 LGHNT and CDR2 FRNRAP. The V segment lost 7 bases and the J segment 6 bases; nucleotides outside the gene matches: 6. The CDR3 loop spans 14 amino acids. The chain's CDR3 is CASATQGAAGELFF. The CDR3 DNA reads TGTGCTAGTGCCACACAGGGGGCGGCCGGGGAGCTGTTTTTT. The full variable domain, with the rest looked up from reference TRBV12-5 and TRBJ2-2, is DARVTQTPRHKVTEMGQEVTMRCQPILGHNTVFWYRQTMMQGLELLAYFRNRAPLDDSGMPKDRFSAEMPDATLATLKIQPSEPRDSAVYFCASATQGAAGELFFGEGSRLTVL.

V gene TRBV29-1 combines with J gene TRBJ1-2, with unresolved D. CDR1 and CDR2 (germline): SQVTM, ANQGSEA. The CDR3 has 13 residues. V gave up 0 bases and J gave up 8 bases, with 13 bases separating them. The DNA of the CDR3 is TGCAGCGTTGAAGATTCCGCCATTGGCGGCTACACCTTC. As protein: CSVEDSAIGGYTF. The full variable domain, its missing parts supplied by reference TRBV29-1 and TRBJ1-2, is SAVISQKPSRDICQRGTSLTIQCQVDSQVTMMFWYRQQPGQSLTLIATANQGSEATYESGFVIDKFPISRPNLTFSTLTVSNMSPEDSSIYLCSVEDSAIGGYTFGSGTRLTVV.

This clone was observed a single time. V and J are TRBV18 and TRBJ1-1; 9 nucleotides match TRBD1. The germline CDR1 and CDR2 sequences are KGHSH and LQKENI. The length of the CDR3 is 15 residues. Trimming removed 3 bases from V and 4 bases from J; junction bases left unmatched: 6. The CDR3 region is CASSPWDRASTEAFF. The CDR3 region has the DNA TGTGCCAGCTCACCCTGGGACAGGGCATCCACTGAAGCTTTCTTT.

The CDR3 DNA sequence: TGTGCCAGCAGTTCGGGGGGCGCATTTAGCGAGCAGTACTTC. Translated: CASSSGGAFSEQYF. The chain combines TRBV27 with TRBJ2-7; D might be TRBD2 (7 bases). Looked up from germline, CDR1 is MNHEY and CDR2 is SMNVEV (reference sequence). V dropped 4 bases and J dropped 6 bases, with 16 bases sitting between them. The CDR3 consists of 14 residues.

The rearrangement uses TRBV5-1 and TRBJ1-1; 9 bases are a match to TRBD1. This CDR3 spans 14 amino acids. Losses at the gene ends were 0 bases for V and 4 bases for J; bases not matched to a gene: 1. Germline-derived CDR1 and CDR2 are SGHRS and YFSETQ. This CDR3 reads CASSLVDRGTEAFF. DNA of the CDR3: TGCGCCAGCAGCTTGGTGGACAGGGGCACTGAAGCTTTCTTT.

V usage is TRBV21-1 and J usage is TRBJ2-7; no check of the table's D call, TRBD1, against the DNA was made. TRBV21-1 is recorded as a pseudogene. The length of the CDR3 is 14 residues. The CDR3 DNA reads as TGTGCCAGCAGCAAAGCCGGACAGGGGTACGAGCAGTACTTC. This translates into CASSKAGQGYEQYF.